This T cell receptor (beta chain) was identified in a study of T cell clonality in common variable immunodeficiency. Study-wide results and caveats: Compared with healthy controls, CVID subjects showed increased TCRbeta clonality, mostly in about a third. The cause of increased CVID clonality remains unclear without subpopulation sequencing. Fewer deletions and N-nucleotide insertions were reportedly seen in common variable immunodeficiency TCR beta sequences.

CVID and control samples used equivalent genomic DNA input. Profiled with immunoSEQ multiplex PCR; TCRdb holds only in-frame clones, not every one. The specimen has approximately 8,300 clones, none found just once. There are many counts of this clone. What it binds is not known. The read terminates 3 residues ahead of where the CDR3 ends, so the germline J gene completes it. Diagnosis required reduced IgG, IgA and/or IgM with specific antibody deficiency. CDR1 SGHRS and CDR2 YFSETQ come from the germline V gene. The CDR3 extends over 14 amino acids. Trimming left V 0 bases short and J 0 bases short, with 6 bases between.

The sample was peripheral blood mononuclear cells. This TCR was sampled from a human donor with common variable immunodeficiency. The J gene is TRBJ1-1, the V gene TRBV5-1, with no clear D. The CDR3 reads CASSLAVLNTEAFF. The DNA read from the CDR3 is TGCGCCAGCAGCTTGGCCGTCTTGAACACTGAA.